The 10 T cell receptor beta chains given below trace back to one sample, sequenced in a study of cytomegalovirus exposure and HLA in healthy donors. PCR amplification relied on 60 Vbeta primers (plus 13 Jbeta primers). Measured with immunoSEQ multiplex PCR; TCRdb has only the in-frame clones, and not every one. The table lists over 130,000 clones, about four fifths of them singletons, with around 6.6% in the top ten. Source material: PBMCs. These receptors all come from a man in his fifties in good health and CMV-seropositive.

The chain couples TRBV19 to TRBJ2-5, with unresolved D. With 0 bases removed from V and 4 bases from J, the gap between germline ends came to 6 bases. This CDR3 has 13 residues. Germline CDR1 and CDR2: LNHDA and SQIVND (reference sequence). CDR3 residues: CASSIDRRETQYF. The CDR3 nucleotides read TGTGCCAGTAGTATAGACCGCAGAGAGACCCAGTACTTC.

V usage is TRBV10-3 and J usage is TRBJ2-7; 9 positions match TRBD1. CDR1 is ENHRY and CDR2 is SYGVKD in the germline V gene. Germline trimming cut 10 bases from V and 5 bases from J; bases unmatched to any gene: 9. The length of the CDR3 is 13 residues. In nucleotides, the CDR3 is TGTGCCACCCAGTCCCGGGACAGGGACGAGCAGTACTTC. Protein: CATQSRDRDEQYF.

This chain links TRBV5-4 with TRBJ1-2; D unclear. The V end was cut by 0 bases, the J end by 2 bases, with 5 bases between. This CDR3 has 13 residues. Per germline, CDR1 SGHNT and CDR2 YYREEE (reference sequence). CDR3 amino acids: CASSLATNYGYTF. In DNA, the CDR3 is TGTGCCAGCAGCTTGGCTACGAACTATGGCTACACCTTC.

The J gene is TRBJ2-1, the V gene TRBV28; D gene uncertain. The germline V and J ends were trimmed by 5 bases and 10 bases, with 9 bases remaining between them. There are 11 residues in the CDR3. Germline-derived CDR1 and CDR2 are MDHEN and SYDVKM. The CDR3 protein is CASSLSREQFF. The CDR3 DNA is TGTGCCAGCAGTCTCTCGCGGGAGCAGTTCTTC.

The genes are TRBV2 and TRBJ1-2; 9 nucleotides agree with TRBD1. The CDR3 spans 14 residues. Germline V gene sequence: CDR1 SNHLY, CDR2 FYNNEI. The ends lost 6 bases at V and 6 bases at J; junction bases unmatched: 8. The CDR3 region has the DNA TGTGCCAGCAGAGAGGGACAGGGAATGAATGGCTACACCTTC. Translating gives CASREGQGMNGYTF.

The chain carries TRBV19 and TRBJ1-1; 11 bases align to TRBD1. V shed 4 bases, J shed 7 bases, and the junction held 11 bases outside the gene matches. CDR3 size: 16 residues. Germline CDR1 and CDR2: LNHDA and SQIVND (reference sequence). This chain's CDR3 is CASSSPGTGGRYEAFF. For the CDR3, the DNA is TGTGCCAGTAGTAGCCCCGGGACAGGGGGAAGATATGAAGCTTTCTTT. The whole variable domain, filled in from reference TRBV19 and TRBJ1-1, reads DGGITQSPKYLFRKEGQNVTLSCEQNLNHDAMYWYRQDPGQGLRLIYYSQIVNDFQKGDIAEGYSVSREKKESFPLTVTSAQKNPTAFYLCASSSPGTGGRYEAFFGQGTRLTVV.

The rearrangement links TRBV6-6 to TRBJ2-7, with TRBD1 matching 9 bases. This CDR3 comprises 14 residues. The germline CDR1 and CDR2 sequences are MNHNY and SVGAGI (reference sequence). J gave up 2 bases and V 6 bases, and 5 bases lay outside the gene matches. The DNA of the CDR3 is TGTGCCAGCAGGTCCGGGACAGGGACCTACGAGCAGTACTTC. As protein: CASRSGTGTYEQYF.

The rearrangement joins TRBV30 to TRBJ2-3, with 10 bases identical to TRBD1. The CDR3 has 16 residues. With V trimmed by 1 base and J by 4 bases, 8 bases remained unmatched. Germline CDR1 and CDR2: GTSNPN and SVGIG (reference sequence). The CDR3 protein is CAWSGGTGAIADTQYF. The CDR3 DNA follows: TGTGCCTGGAGTGGTGGGACAGGGGCAATCGCAGATACGCAGTATTTT.

V gene TRBV19 combines with J gene TRBJ2-3, with TRBD2 matching over 14 bases. This CDR3 spans 14 amino acids. The junction had 2 bases not matched to a gene; V was cut back by 8 bases and J by 4 bases. Germline assignment: CDR1 LNHDA and CDR2 SQIVND (reference sequence). The chain's CDR3 is CASATSGRADTQYF. DNA for the CDR3: TGTGCCAGTGCGACTAGCGGGAGGGCAGATACGCAGTATTTT.

As concerns this clone: At one end the junction does not follow the germline gene, possibly because of a read error. The chain employs TRBV27 and TRBJ1-2; TRBD1 aligns across 7 bases. CDR1 is MNHEY and CDR2 is SMNVEV in the germline V gene (reference sequence). The CDR3 contains 15 residues. The chain's CDR3 is CAGSFTGTASYGYTF. In DNA form, the CDR3 reads TGTGCCGGCAGTTTTACCGGGACAGCAAGCTATGGCTACACCTTC.